Listed below are T cell receptor beta chains from one sample, sequenced in a study of T cell changes during pregnancy in multiple sclerosis. Some clones are missing from TCRdb's copy, which holds only in-frame ones; the method was immunoSEQ multiplex PCR. The sample has approximately 83,000 clones; about 94% are singletons. The sequencing used peripheral blood, collected in the third trimester of pregnancy. These TCRs come from a female donor with multiple sclerosis, enrolled in a pregnancy study. Both conserved end residues are part of each CDR3. The listing skips clone size in some rows; elsewhere it reads once, few, many or a size class.

v_gene	abundance	j_gene	CDR3aa
TRBV28	few	TRBJ2-2	CASSYNTRSTGELFF
TRBV6-5	once	TRBJ1-1	CASSPLGGKNTEAFF
TRBV7-2	.	TRBJ2-7	CASSLRLAGPSYEQYF
TRBV7-2	.	TRBJ2-7	CASSLDRGRTVHEQYF
TRBV7-8	.	TRBJ1-1	CASSLGAGRKNTEAFF
TRBV11-2	.	TRBJ2-1	CASSLDRAALEGFF
TRBV27	.	TRBJ2-2	CASSQIAGELFF
TRBV5-6	.	TRBJ1-3	CASSPRRTGGNTIYF
TRBV5-4	.	TRBJ1-1	CASSLSVLNAEKAFF
TRBV19	few	TRBJ2-7	CASGKTSNEQYF
TRBV9	.	TRBJ2-5	CASSPGTSRGETQYF
TRBV27	.	TRBJ2-7	CASSSLILPYEQYF
TRBV5-4	.	TRBJ2-5	CASNDLLGGKETQYF
TRBV9	.	TRBJ1-3	CASSTQTGPPPGNTIYF
TRBV9	.	TRBJ2-3	CASSVDGRAIDTQYF
TRBV5-8	.	TRBJ1-2	CASLTGPDYGYTF
TRBV27	.	TRBJ2-3	CASSFAPESADTQYF
TRBV9	.	TRBJ2-1	CASSVGTGGDNEQFF
TRBV2	.	TRBJ2-1	CASSYLVREQFF
TRBV27	once	TRBJ2-7	CASSPGLAVYEQYF
TRBV27	.	TRBJ2-7	CASRLAPASGNYEQYF
TRBV28	.	TRBJ2-1	CASSLTSGHLRGQFF
TRBV6-5	.	TRBJ2-7	CASSYGGTGSYEQYF
TRBV5-1	.	TRBJ1-1	CASSLLQGAVGTEAFF
TRBV30	.	TRBJ1-3	CAWSVLQARGNTIYF
TRBV6-5	.	TRBJ2-1	CASSYSGTSGANEQFF
TRBV28	.	TRBJ1-5	CASGGWEVPANQPQHF
TRBV28	.	TRBJ2-5	CASSLDQGRGETQYF
TRBV2	.	TRBJ2-7	CASWGLDLRSAYEQYF